This T cell receptor beta chain was documented in a study of blood T cell repertoires in COVID-19 (dated by TCRdb to 2019 to 2021). Regarding the complete study: Samples from collaborators originated in the United States, Italy and Spain and spanned both the acute and convalescent phases of COVID-19. The prospective study material was composed of cDNA or gDNA derived from T cells, B-cell-depleted T cells, or PBMCs. The dataset comprised deeply sampled blood TCRbeta repertoires from subjects exposed to, actively infected with, or recovered from COVID-19. The repertoires were made available in a free public database intended to serve as a resource for research on the immune response to SARS-CoV-2. The samples were drawn from two sources: the first 160 participants of the ongoing ImmuneRACE study, and 950 to 1,500 subjects contributed by 6 global collaborators. Sample metadata almost always included a de-identified subject ID, COVID-19 status, age in years and sex. HLA class I and class II types, where available, came from metadata supplied by the sample provider rather than from assay-based typing.

This clone was observed once. This clone's antigen is unknown. Per-nucleotide qualities are absent, and no much larger clonotype sits a single base away. One collaborating source in Seattle enrolled patients while the patients were actively infected and followed the patients over time throughout the course of disease. Each collaborating institution followed its own protocols to collect whole blood in K2EDTA tubes. For TCRbeta analysis, collaborators shipped samples in one of three forms: frozen whole blood, isolated PBMCs, or DNA extracted from either of those sample types. Study-wide findings and limitations: The quantity of clinical and demographic metadata differed by source and by participant and was supplied without curation.

TCRbeta CDR3 regions were amplified from genomic DNA using the immunoSEQ Assay, a bias-controlled multiplex PCR. From the authors' description of their analysis: Within the assay, amplification of reference gene primers was used to estimate how many nucleated cells each sample contained. To quantify the absolute abundance of each unique TCRbeta CDR3 rearrangement, sequence reads were collapsed and filtered. For each sample, productive Simpson clonality was calculated as the square root of Simpson's diversity index over productive rearrangements. This immuneACCESS table, as held by TCRdb, lists in-frame sequences with V and J called but not all clones. Of the missing ones, under half trace to an unresolved V gene in checked studies; the others have no known cause. V and J calls and clone size follow that table, whereas D and trimming were derived from the DNA. The sample includes just over 250,000 clones, with approximately 89% observed a single time. The top ten clones comprise about a tenth of the sample.

The germline V gene (reference sequence) yields SEHNR for CDR1 and FQNEAQ for CDR2. After removal of 5 bases from V and 9 bases from J, the junction retains 12 bases not matched to a gene. Reading from cysteine to phenylalanine, the CDR3 counts 16 amino acids. Just the 48-base CDR3 DNA is kept, in frame starting at base 1. This chain joins TRBV7-9 to TRBJ1-6, with 8 middle bases fitting TRBD1. The origin of this receptor is a woman between 70 and 85 years old with COVID-19, enrolled during active disease. The specimen sequenced was peripheral blood. The encoded CDR3 is CASSLTLGQEGSPLHF. The DNA sequence is given as TGTGCCAGCAGCCTAACTCTGGGACAGGAGGGTTCACCCCTCCACTTT.